This T cell receptor (beta chain) was sequenced for a study of cytotoxic CD8 clonotypes in ibrutinib-treated CLL. General observations from the study: Higher circulating CD8+ T-cell counts strongly accompanied higher baseline clonality, above age-matched healthy donors.

With regard to this clone: Its antigen is unidentified.

TCRdb's table, derived via immunoSEQ multiplex PCR, lists solely in-frame clones and lacks some. This repertoire shows 300,000 or so clones, roughly two thirds found once; its top ten account for around 6.6%. The sequence was obtained from a human donor with chronic lymphocytic leukemia. This specimen was PBMCs, taken after 36 months of ibrutinib treatment.

This CDR3 is CASSQIGGYGYTF. CDR3 DNA sequence: TGCGCCAGCAGCCAAATTGGGGGCTATGGCTACACCTTC. The V gene is TRBV4-1, the J gene TRBJ1-2, with a possible D match to TRBD1 (5 bases). CDR1 is MGHRA, CDR2 YSYEKL, per germline. V lost 2 bases, J lost 4 bases, and 8 bases lay in between. The CDR3 has 13 amino acids.